These 12 T cell receptor beta chains originate from one sample sequenced in a study of T cell repertoires in cytomegalovirus infection. MiXCR, run by TCRdb on the reads, gives a single entry per CDR3 protein. This sample has fewer than 900,000 distinct CDR3 sequences, with approximately 32% found just once. These receptors have no identified antigens. Specimen: cultured CD8+ T cells from PBMCs, collected from culture after CMV antigen stimulation. All receptors come from a human donor in good health (CMV status not recorded). Some clones in this sample may be carry-over from other donors' samples.

There are many counts of this clonotype. The V gene is TRBV12-3 or TRBV12-4, the J gene TRBJ1-3, with no clear D. With 8 bases removed from V and 1 base from J, the gap between germline ends came to 15 bases. The CDR3 is 15 amino acids. CDR3 DNA sequence: TGTGCCAGCCAGTTTGGGATCGGGTCTGGAAACACCATATATTTT. Translation gives CASQFGIGSGNTIYF.

This clonotype has only one observation. The V and J genes are TRBV19 and TRBJ2-1; D is undetermined. Germline CDR1 and CDR2: LNHDA and SQIVND (reference sequence). This CDR3 has 13 residues. Trimming shortened V by 3 bases and J by 6 bases, and 9 bases separated the two germline ends. CDR3 coding DNA: TGTGCCAGTAGTATCTCGCCGTCCAATGAGCAGTTCTTC. Amino acid sequence: CASSISPSNEQFF.

The sample holds a few counts of this clonotype. The rearrangement links TRBV9 to TRBJ2-2; 9 positions agree with TRBD2. Trimming at V came to 3 bases and at J to 0 bases, leaving 6 bases not matched to a gene. The CDR3 extends over 17 amino acids. Germline V lookup: CDR1 SGDLS, CDR2 YYNGEE. The CDR3 DNA sequence: TGTGCCAGCAGCGGACCGGTAGCGGGGGCGAACACCGGGGAGCTGTTTTTT. The encoded protein is CASSGPVAGANTGELFF.

This clonotype was seen ten or more times. The genes are TRBV7-2 and TRBJ2-1, with D tentatively TRBD2 (5 bases). Germline V gene data show CDR1 as SGHTA and CDR2 as FQGNSA. The V end lost 1 base, the J end lost 8 bases, and 15 bases lay between the germline ends. The CDR3 is 15 residues long. CDR3 DNA: TGTGCCAGCAGCTTAGATTTCCGGGGAACCCATGAGCAGTTCTTC. As protein: CASSLDFRGTHEQFF.

A few counts support this clonotype. V usage is TRBV27 and J usage is TRBJ2-1; 7 bases agree with TRBD2. V lost 3 bases, J lost 9 bases, and 5 bases stayed unmatched. Per germline, CDR1 MNHEY and CDR2 SMNVEV (reference sequence). CDR3 size: 13 residues. This CDR3 reads CASSFGGNGEQFF. The CDR3 DNA follows: TGTGCCAGCAGTTTCGGGGGGAATGGTGAGCAGTTCTTC.

The rearrangement uses TRBV6-1 and TRBJ1-6; D not resolved. The CDR3 length is 11 residues. Trimming stripped 4 bases from V and 11 bases from J, with 6 bases between. Germline-derived CDR1 and CDR2 are MNHNS and SASEGT. Written as DNA, the CDR3 is TGTGCCAGCAGTGCCGGGGCACCCCTCCACTTT. It encodes CASSAGAPLHF.

This rearrangement joins TRBV27 to TRBJ2-3, with TRBD2 matching over 12 bases. With V trimmed by 7 bases and J by 4 bases, 6 bases remained unmatched. CDR3 size: 15 residues. Germline V gives CDR1 MNHEY, CDR2 SMNVEV (reference sequence). The CDR3: CASTSTSGGSDTQYF. As DNA, the CDR3 is TGTGCCAGCACCTCCACTAGCGGGGGGTCAGATACGCAGTATTTT.

This clonotype was counted ten times or more. This sequence joins TRBV12-3 or TRBV12-4 and TRBJ1-1, with 8 positions matching TRBD1. V trimming: 4 bases; J trimming: 5 bases; junction bases outside the gene matches: 3. CDR3 length: 13 residues. CDR3 sequence reads: CASSSDRGTEAFF. In DNA form, the CDR3 reads TGTGCCAGCAGTTCTGACAGGGGAACTGAAGCTTTCTTT.

This chain uses TRBV5-6 with TRBJ2-1; 12 nucleotides line up with TRBD1. The V and J ends lost 4 bases and 4 bases, in that order; junction bases with no gene match: 9. Germline V gene data show CDR1 as SGHDT and CDR2 as YYEEEE. There are 17 residues in the CDR3. This CDR3 is CASSHKSGQGAYNEQFF. The DNA of the CDR3 is TGTGCCAGCAGCCATAAATCGGGACAGGGGGCTTACAATGAGCAGTTCTTC.

The chain links TRBV9 to TRBJ2-4, with D possibly matching TRBD1 (5 bases). The germline V and J ends were trimmed by 3 bases and 0 bases, with 13 bases remaining between them. The CDR3 is 16 residues long. The germline CDR1 and CDR2 sequences are SGDLS and YYNGEE. In DNA, the CDR3 is TGTGCCAGCAGCGACGTGAACAGGCTAGCCAAAAACATTCAGTACTTC. Amino acid sequence: CASSDVNRLAKNIQYF. The full variable domain, its missing parts supplied by reference TRBV9 and TRBJ2-4, is DSGVTQTPKHLITATGQRVTLRCSPRSGDLSVYWYQQSLDQGLQFLIQYYNGEERAKGNILERFSAQQFPDLHSELNLSSLELGDSALYFCASSDVNRLAKNIQYFGAGTRLSVL.

The chain employs TRBV7-6 and TRBJ2-1, with 10 bases that match TRBD1. The CDR3 covers 17 residues. CDR1 is SGHVS, CDR2 FNYEAQ, per germline. V was pared by 5 bases and J by 3 bases, with 10 bases of the junction left unmatched. In DNA, the CDR3 is TGTGCCAGCAGCCTCCGGACAGGGGGTGGGGGCTACAATGAGCAGTTCTTC. Translated, it gives CASSLRTGGGGYNEQFF. Full variable domain (rest looked up from reference TRBV7-6 and TRBJ2-1): GAGVSQSPRYKVTKRGQDVALRCDPISGHVSLYWYRQALGQGPEFLTYFNYEAQQDKSGLPNDRFSAERPEGSISTLTIQRTEQRDSAMYRCASSLRTGGGGYNEQFFGPGTRLTVL.

The chain couples TRBV6-5 to TRBJ2-1; 9 nucleotides match TRBD1. The CDR3 runs 15 residues. V trimming: 2 bases; J trimming: 7 bases; junction bases outside the gene matches: 6. The germline V gene has CDR1 MNHEY and CDR2 SVGAGI. The CDR3 protein is CASSYTGTGINEQFF. The CDR3, as DNA: TGTGCCAGCAGTTACACCGGGACAGGGATTAATGAGCAGTTCTTC.